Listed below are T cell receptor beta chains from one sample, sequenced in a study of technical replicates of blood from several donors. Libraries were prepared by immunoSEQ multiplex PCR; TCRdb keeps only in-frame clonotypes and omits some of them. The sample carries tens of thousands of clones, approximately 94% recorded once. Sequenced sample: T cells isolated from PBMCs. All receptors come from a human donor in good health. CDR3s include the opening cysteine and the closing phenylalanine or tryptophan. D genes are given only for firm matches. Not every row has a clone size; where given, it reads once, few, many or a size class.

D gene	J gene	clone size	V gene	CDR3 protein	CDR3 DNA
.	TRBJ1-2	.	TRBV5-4	CASQGGNGYTF	TGTGCCTCCCAAGGAGGAAATGGCTACACCTTC
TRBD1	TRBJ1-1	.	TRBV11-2	CASSLTGVNTEAFF	TGTGCCAGCAGCTTAACAGGGGTGAACACTGAAGCTTTCTTT
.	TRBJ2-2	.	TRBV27	CASSRSGEGLFF	TGTGCCAGCAGTCGCTCAGGGGAGGGGCTGTTTTTT
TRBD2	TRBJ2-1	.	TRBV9	CASSVTGTSDYNEQFF	TGTGCCAGCAGCGTGACCGGGACTAGCGATTACAATGAGCAGTTCTTC
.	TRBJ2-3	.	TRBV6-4	CASSVGDTQYF	TGTGCCAGCAGTGTCGGGGATACGCAGTATTTT
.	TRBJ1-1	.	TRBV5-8	CASSTGQSILNTEAFF	TGTGCCAGCAGCACAGGACAGTCAATTTTGAACACTGAAGCTTTCTTT
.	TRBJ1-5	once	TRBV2	CASSWGSTGLLQPQHF	TGTGCCAGCAGCTGGGGTTCGACAGGTTTGCTTCAGCCCCAGCATTTT
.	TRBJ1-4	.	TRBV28	CASRPTGATNEKLFF	TGTGCCAGCCGACCCACAGGTGCAACTAATGAAAAACTGTTTTTT
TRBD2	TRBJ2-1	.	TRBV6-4	CASSDKVDSGSDEQFF	TGTGCCAGCAGCGACAAAGTCGATAGCGGGAGCGATGAGCAGTTCTTC
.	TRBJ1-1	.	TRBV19	CASRGWWGGTEAFF	TGTGCCAGTAGGGGGTGGTGGGGCGGCACTGAAGCTTTCTTT
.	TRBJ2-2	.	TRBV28	CASSGHRALNTGELFF	TGTGCCAGCAGCGGACATCGAGCGTTGAACACCGGGGAGCTGTTTTTT
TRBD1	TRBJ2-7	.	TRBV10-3	CAIKKGQGPNQDSYEQYF	TGTGCCATCAAGAAGGGACAGGGGCCCAACCAAGATTCCTACGAGCAGTACTTC
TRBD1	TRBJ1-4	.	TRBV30	CALEQGVNEKLFF	TGTGCCCTGGAGCAGGGGGTTAATGAAAAACTGTTTTTT
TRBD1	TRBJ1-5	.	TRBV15	CATSRVRTGLEGPQHF	TGTGCCACCAGCAGAGTCCGGACAGGACTCGAGGGGCCCCAGCATTTT
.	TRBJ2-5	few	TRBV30	CAWSVERVEETQYF	TGTGCCTGGAGTGTGGAGAGGGTGGAAGAGACCCAGTACTTC
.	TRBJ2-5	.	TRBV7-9	CASSFSDGGTDQETQYF	TGTGCCAGCAGCTTCTCTGATGGAGGGACAGACCAAGAGACCCAGTACTTC
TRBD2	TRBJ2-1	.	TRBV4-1	CASSQAVAGVGSYNEQFF	TGCGCCAGCAGCCAAGCAGTAGCGGGGGTCGGGTCCTACAATGAGCAGTTCTTC
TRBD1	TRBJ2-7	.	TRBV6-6	CASSPSDRARYEQYF	TGTGCCAGCAGCCCGTCGGACAGGGCGCGATACGAGCAGTACTTC
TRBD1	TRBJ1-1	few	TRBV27	CASRPRQGMNTEAFF	TGTGCCAGCAGGCCACGACAGGGGATGAACACTGAAGCTTTCTTT
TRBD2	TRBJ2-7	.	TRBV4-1	CASSQGLAGSHEQYF	TGCGCCAGCAGCCAGGGACTAGCGGGAAGTCACGAGCAGTACTTC
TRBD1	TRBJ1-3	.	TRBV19	CASSISDRGDTIYF	TGTGCCAGTAGTATCTCGGACAGGGGGGACACCATATATTTT
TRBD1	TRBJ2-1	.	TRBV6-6	CASSGDRGARYNEQFF	TGTGCCAGCAGTGGAGACAGGGGTGCGAGGTACAATGAGCAGTTCTTC
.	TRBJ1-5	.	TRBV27	CASSFRAYNQPQHF	TGTGCCAGCAGTTTCAGGGCCTACAATCAGCCCCAGCATTTT
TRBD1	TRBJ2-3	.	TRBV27	CASSFSDRHRTDTQYF	TGTGCCAGCAGTTTTTCGGACAGGCATCGCACAGATACGCAGTATTTT
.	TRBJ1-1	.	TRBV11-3	CASSLWGGEAFF	TGTGCCAGCAGCCTCTGGGGAGGTGAAGCTTTCTTT
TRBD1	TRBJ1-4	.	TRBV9	CASSVAGGGVRSEKLFF	TGTGCCAGCAGCGTAGCTGGAGGGGGCGTACGAAGTGAAAAACTGTTTTTT
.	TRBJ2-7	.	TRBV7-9	CASSPSSYEQYF	TGTGCCAGCAGCCCGAGCTCCTACGAGCAGTACTTC
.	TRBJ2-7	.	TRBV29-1	CSVEDDSTYEQYF	TGCAGCGTTGAAGATGACAGTACCTACGAGCAGTACTTC
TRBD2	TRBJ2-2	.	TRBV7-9	CAHLTVAGGTGELFF	TGTGCCCACCTAACCGTAGCGGGAGGGACTGGGGAGCTGTTTTTT
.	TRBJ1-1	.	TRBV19	CASSLRGGNTEAFF	TGTGCCAGTAGCCTCCGAGGGGGGAACACTGAAGCTTTCTTT
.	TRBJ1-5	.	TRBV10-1	CASSRGVSQPQHF	TGCGCCAGCAGTCGAGGCGTCAGTCAGCCCCAGCATTTT
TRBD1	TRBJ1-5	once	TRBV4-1	CASSQEGGTGNQPQHF	TGCGCCAGCAGCCAGGAAGGGGGGACAGGGAATCAGCCCCAGCATTTT
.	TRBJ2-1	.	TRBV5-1	CASTRGGALWEQFF	TGCGCCAGCACCCGGGGCGGGGCCCTTTGGGAGCAGTTCTTC
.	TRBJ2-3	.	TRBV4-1	CASSQRAGSGTDTQYF	TGCGCCAGCAGCCAGCGGGCCGGTTCTGGAACAGATACGCAGTATTTT
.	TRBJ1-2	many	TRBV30	CAWIGGVRYGYTF	TGTGCCTGGATCGGAGGGGTTCGATATGGCTACACCTTC
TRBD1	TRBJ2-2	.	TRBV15	CAVRTIGGRRTGELFF	TGTGCCGTACGAACGATAGGGGGCCGGAGGACCGGGGAGCTGTTTTTT
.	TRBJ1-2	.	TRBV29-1	CSVEDPGQIYGYTF	TGCAGCGTTGAAGATCCGGGACAAATATATGGCTACACCTTC
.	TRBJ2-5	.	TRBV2	CASSVETQYF	TGTGCCAGTTCGGTGGAGACCCAGTACTTC
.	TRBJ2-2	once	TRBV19	CASSIRGQPDTGELFF	TGTGCCAGTAGTATACGAGGACAGCCGGACACCGGGGAGCTGTTTTTT
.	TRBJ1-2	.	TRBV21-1	CASSKVEGDIYGYTF	TGTGCCAGCAGCAAAGTTGAGGGGGACATCTATGGCTACACCTTC
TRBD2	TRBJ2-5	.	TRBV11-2	CASRGGVQETQYF	TGTGCCAGCAGGGGGGGGGTGCAAGAGACCCAGTACTTC
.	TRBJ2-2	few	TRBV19	CASRWGQNTGELFF	TGTGCCAGTAGATGGGGACAGAACACCGGGGAGCTGTTTTTT
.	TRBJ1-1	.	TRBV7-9	CASSPRVNTEAFF	TGTGCCAGCAGCCCACGGGTGAACACTGAAGCTTTCTTT
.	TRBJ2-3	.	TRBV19	CASSIGIGEAGRDTQYF	TGTGCCAGTAGTATCGGAATTGGGGAAGCGGGCAGGGATACGCAGTATTTT
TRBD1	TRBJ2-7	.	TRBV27	CASSSTGGKGEQYF	TGTGCCAGCAGTTCCACAGGGGGCAAGGGCGAGCAGTACTTC
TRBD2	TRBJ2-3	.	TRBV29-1	CSTGGGSVTDTQYF	TGCAGCACCGGAGGCGGGAGCGTCACAGATACGCAGTATTTT
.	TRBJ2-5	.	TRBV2	CASSSQGRETQYF	TGTGCCAGCTCCAGCCAGGGAAGGGAGACCCAGTACTTC
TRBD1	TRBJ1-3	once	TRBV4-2	CASSQDKGAVTNSGNTIYF	TGTGCCAGCAGCCAAGATAAGGGGGCAGTTACGAATTCTGGAAACACCATATATTTT
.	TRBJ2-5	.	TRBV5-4	CASSPERKLETQYF	TGTGCCAGCAGCCCGGAGCGGAAACTAGAGACCCAGTACTTC
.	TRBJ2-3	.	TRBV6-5	CASRYTDTQYF	TGTGCCAGCAGGTACACAGATACGCAGTATTTT
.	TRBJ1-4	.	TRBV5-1	CASQKSGIGGEKLFF	TGCGCCAGCCAGAAATCGGGGATCGGTGGTGAAAAACTGTTTTTT
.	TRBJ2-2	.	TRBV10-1	CASSDSDRSNTGELFF	TGCGCCAGCAGTGACTCGGACAGATCAAACACCGGGGAGCTGTTTTTT
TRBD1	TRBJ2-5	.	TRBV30	CAWHTGQTQGETQYF	TGTGCCTGGCACACGGGACAGACCCAAGGAGAGACCCAGTACTTC
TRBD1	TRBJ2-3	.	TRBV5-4	CASSIGTGAGDTQYF	TGTGCCAGCAGCATCGGGACAGGGGCCGGAGATACGCAGTATTTT